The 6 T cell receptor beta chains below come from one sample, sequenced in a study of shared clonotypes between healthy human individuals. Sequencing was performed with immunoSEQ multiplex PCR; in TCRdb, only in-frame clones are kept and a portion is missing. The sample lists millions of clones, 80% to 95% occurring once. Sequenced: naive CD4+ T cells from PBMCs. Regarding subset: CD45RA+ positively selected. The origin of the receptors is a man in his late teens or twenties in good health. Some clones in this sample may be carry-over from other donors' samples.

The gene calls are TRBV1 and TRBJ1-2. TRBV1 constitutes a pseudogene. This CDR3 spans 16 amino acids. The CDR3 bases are TGCACCAGCAGCCAAGATCTTGAAGGGGGGTTGGGAGGCTACACCTTC. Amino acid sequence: CTSSQDLEGGLGGYTF.

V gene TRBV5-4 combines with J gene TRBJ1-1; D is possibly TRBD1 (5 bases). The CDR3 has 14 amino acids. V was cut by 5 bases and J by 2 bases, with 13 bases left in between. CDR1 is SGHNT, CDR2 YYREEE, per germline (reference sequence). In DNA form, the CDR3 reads TGTGCCAGCAGTAACACGCAGGGTAACACTGAAGCTTTCTTT. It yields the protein CASSNTQGNTEAFF.

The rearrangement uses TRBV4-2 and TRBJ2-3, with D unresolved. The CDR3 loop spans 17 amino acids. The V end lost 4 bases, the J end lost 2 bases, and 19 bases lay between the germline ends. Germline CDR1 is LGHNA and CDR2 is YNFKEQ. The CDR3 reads CASSPTPARTPTDTQYF. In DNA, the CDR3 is TGTGCCAGCAGCCCCACCCCCGCCCGCACGCCCACAGATACGCAGTATTTT.

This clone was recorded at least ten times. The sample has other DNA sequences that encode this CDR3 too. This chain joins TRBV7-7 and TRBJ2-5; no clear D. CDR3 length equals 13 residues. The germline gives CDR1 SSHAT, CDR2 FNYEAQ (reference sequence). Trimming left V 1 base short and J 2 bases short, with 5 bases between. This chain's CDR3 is CASSLDRQETQYF. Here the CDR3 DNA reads TGTGCCAGCAGCTTAGACAGACAAGAGACCCAGTACTTC.

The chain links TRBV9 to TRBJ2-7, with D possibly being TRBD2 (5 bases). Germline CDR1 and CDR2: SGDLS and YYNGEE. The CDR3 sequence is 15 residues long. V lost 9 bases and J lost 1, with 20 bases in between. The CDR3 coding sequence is TGTGCCACTCCAGGTTTGGAGGCCGGGTCCTACGAGCAGTACTTC. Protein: CATPGLEAGSYEQYF.

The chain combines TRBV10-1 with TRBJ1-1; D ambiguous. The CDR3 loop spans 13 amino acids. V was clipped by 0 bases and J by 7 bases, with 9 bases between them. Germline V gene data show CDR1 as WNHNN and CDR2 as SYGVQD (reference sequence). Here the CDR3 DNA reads TGCGCCAGCAGTGAGTCCGGGAGAATTGAAGCTTTCTTT. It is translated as CASSESGRIEAFF.